Listed below are T cell receptor beta chains from one sample, sequenced in a study of blood T cell repertoires in COVID-19. Sequenced by immunoSEQ multiplex PCR; TCRdb stores in-frame clones only, minus some. The sample includes tens of thousands of clones, 70% to 90% of them seen just once. The sample consisted of peripheral blood. The receptors were gathered from a man between 35 and 55 years old with COVID-19, enrolled during active disease. Both conserved end residues are part of each CDR3. D genes are given only for firm matches. Clone size is shown for a subset of rows, as once, few, many or a class of expanded clone.

V gene: TRBV27
J gene: TRBJ2-7
clone size: -
D gene: -
CDR3 DNA: TGTGCCAGCACCCTAAGCGCCACCGATCTGCCCTACGAGCAGTACTTC
CDR3 protein: CASTLSATDLPYEQYF

V gene: TRBV7-8
J gene: TRBJ2-2
clone size: -
D gene: -
CDR3 DNA: TGTGCCAGCCCAGCGGTGTCAGGGGATAACACCGGGGAGCTGTTTTTT
CDR3 protein: CASPAVSGDNTGELFF

V gene: TRBV10-1
J gene: TRBJ2-2
clone size: -
D gene: TRBD2
CDR3 DNA: TGCGCCAGCAGAGCCGCCTTCCGGGCGGGGGGGCGGACCGGGGAGCTGTTTTTT
CDR3 protein: CASRAAFRAGGRTGELFF

V gene: TRBV28
J gene: TRBJ1-5
clone size: -
D gene: TRBD1
CDR3 DNA: TGTGCCAGCAGTGCCGGGACAGGACGTATTGTGGAGCCCCAGCATTTT
CDR3 protein: CASSAGTGRIVEPQHF

V gene: TRBV2
J gene: TRBJ1-4
clone size: -
D gene: -
CDR3 DNA: TGTGCCAGCCATACCGGGGTCGAGGAAAAACTGTTTTTT
CDR3 protein: CASHTGVEEKLFF

V gene: TRBV12-3/TRBV12-4
J gene: TRBJ2-2
clone size: -
D gene: -
CDR3 DNA: TGTGCCAGCAGTTTCGACAGCGGGGAGCTGTTTTTT
CDR3 protein: CASSFDSGELFF

V gene: TRBV29-1
J gene: TRBJ2-5
clone size: -
D gene: -
CDR3 DNA: TGCAGCGCCGCCTCGGGGTTGCGGGGTCGGGAGACCCAGTACTTC
CDR3 protein: CSAASGLRGRETQYF

V gene: TRBV27
J gene: TRBJ1-6
clone size: once
D gene: TRBD1
CDR3 DNA: TGTGCCAGCAGTTGGGACAGGGGGCGATCACCCCTCCACTTT
CDR3 protein: CASSWDRGRSPLHF

V gene: TRBV7-9
J gene: TRBJ2-7
clone size: -
D gene: TRBD1
CDR3 DNA: TGTGCCAGCAGCCATACAGGGGACGAGCAGTACTTC
CDR3 protein: CASSHTGDEQYF

V gene: TRBV19
J gene: TRBJ2-5
clone size: -
D gene: -
CDR3 DNA: TGTGCCAGTAGTAACGGACGGAGGGATTTCCAAGAGACCCAGTACTTC
CDR3 protein: CASSNGRRDFQETQYF

V gene: TRBV10-2
J gene: TRBJ2-2
clone size: -
D gene: -
CDR3 DNA: TGCGCCAGCCTTGGACACTCGACCACCGGGGAGCTGTTTTTT
CDR3 protein: CASLGHSTTGELFF

V gene: TRBV24-1
J gene: TRBJ2-7
clone size: -
D gene: TRBD2
CDR3 DNA: TGTGCCCCCGACAGCAGGGAGGAGCGGGGGGACCTCTACGAGCAGTACTTC
CDR3 protein: CAPDSREERGDLYEQYF

V gene: TRBV11-2
J gene: TRBJ2-2
clone size: -
D gene: -
CDR3 DNA: TGTGCCAGCAGCTTAAAGGGCCAGGGATTTTACACCGGGGAGCTGTTTTTT
CDR3 protein: CASSLKGQGFYTGELFF

V gene: TRBV5-6
J gene: TRBJ2-7
clone size: -
D gene: TRBD2
CDR3 DNA: TGTGCCAGCAGCCCCGGACTAGCGGGGGGGTACTCCTACGAGCAGTACTTC
CDR3 protein: CASSPGLAGGYSYEQYF

V gene: TRBV3-1/TRBV3-2
J gene: TRBJ1-6
clone size: -
D gene: -
CDR3 DNA: TGTGCCAGCAGCCCGGGTTTTGATAATTCACCCCTCCACTTT
CDR3 protein: CASSPGFDNSPLHF

V gene: TRBV3-1/TRBV3-2
J gene: TRBJ1-2
clone size: once
D gene: -
CDR3 DNA: TGTGCCAGCAGCCACGGGGGGGCCAAGAACTATGGCTACACCTTC
CDR3 protein: CASSHGGAKNYGYTF

V gene: TRBV5-1
J gene: TRBJ2-2
clone size: -
D gene: TRBD2
CDR3 DNA: TGCGCCAGCAGCCTTCGACTAGCGGAGAACACCGGGGAGCTGTTTTTT
CDR3 protein: CASSLRLAENTGELFF

V gene: TRBV3-1/TRBV3-2
J gene: TRBJ1-1
clone size: -
D gene: -
CDR3 DNA: TGTGCCAGCAGCAGACGCGGCAGGGGGAACACTGAAGCTTTCTTT
CDR3 protein: CASSRRGRGNTEAFF

V gene: TRBV6-5
J gene: TRBJ1-5
clone size: once
D gene: TRBD1
CDR3 DNA: TGTGCCAGCAGCTACAGGGGCTCAGATCAGCCCCAGCATTTT
CDR3 protein: CASSYRGSDQPQHF

V gene: TRBV28
J gene: TRBJ2-6
clone size: once
D gene: -
CDR3 DNA: TGTGCCAGCAGTCTTGATAGCTCTGGGGCCAACGTCCTGACTTTC
CDR3 protein: CASSLDSSGANVLTF

V gene: TRBV5-6
J gene: TRBJ2-4
clone size: -
D gene: TRBD1
CDR3 DNA: TGTGCCAGCAGCTCCAGGGGGATGGGGACCACGGCCAAAAACATTCAGTACTTC
CDR3 protein: CASSSRGMGTTAKNIQYF

V gene: TRBV19
J gene: TRBJ2-2
clone size: -
D gene: -
CDR3 DNA: TGTGCCAGTAGTACGTCACGGGCGAACACCGGGGAGCTGTTTTTT
CDR3 protein: CASSTSRANTGELFF

V gene: TRBV6-6
J gene: TRBJ1-5
clone size: -
D gene: -
CDR3 DNA: TGTGCCGTAAGAGGGAGGGGCGGTCAGCCCCAGCATTTT
CDR3 protein: CAVRGRGGQPQHF

V gene: TRBV20-1
J gene: TRBJ1-4
clone size: -
D gene: TRBD1
CDR3 DNA: TGCAGTGCTAGTTGGGGACAGGGGGATGAAAAACTGTTTTTT
CDR3 protein: CSASWGQGDEKLFF

V gene: TRBV28
J gene: TRBJ1-1
clone size: -
D gene: -
CDR3 DNA: TGTGCCAGCAGTCCACGACAGAACACTGAAGCTTTCTTT
CDR3 protein: CASSPRQNTEAFF

V gene: TRBV11-1
J gene: TRBJ2-1
clone size: once
D gene: TRBD2
CDR3 DNA: TGTGCCAGCAGCTTAGATGGCGGGGGGGCGGGTGAGCAGTTCTTC
CDR3 protein: CASSLDGGGAGEQFF

V gene: TRBV6-5
J gene: TRBJ1-1
clone size: -
D gene: TRBD1
CDR3 DNA: TGTGCCAGCAGTTACCCGGGACAGGGGAACACTGAAGCTTTCTTT
CDR3 protein: CASSYPGQGNTEAFF

V gene: TRBV25-1
J gene: TRBJ2-1
clone size: -
D gene: TRBD1
CDR3 DNA: TGTGCCAGCAGTGCCCTGGACAGGGTGGAAGGTGAGCAGTTCTTC
CDR3 protein: CASSALDRVEGEQFF

V gene: TRBV5-4
J gene: TRBJ2-2
clone size: -
D gene: -
CDR3 DNA: TGTGCCAGCAGCTTGTTGCTAGACTCGGACACCGGGGAGCTGTTTTTT
CDR3 protein: CASSLLLDSDTGELFF

V gene: TRBV7-9
J gene: TRBJ1-2
clone size: -
D gene: TRBD1
CDR3 DNA: TGTGCCAGCAGCTTGGGACAGGGAATTGAGTATGGCTACACCTTC
CDR3 protein: CASSLGQGIEYGYTF

V gene: TRBV27
J gene: TRBJ1-5
clone size: -
D gene: TRBD1
CDR3 DNA: TGTGCCAGCAGTTCCCCGGACAGGAATCAGCCCCAGCATTTT
CDR3 protein: CASSSPDRNQPQHF

V gene: TRBV19
J gene: TRBJ2-1
clone size: once
D gene: TRBD2
CDR3 DNA: TGTGCCAGTAGTCTAGCGGAGGCCTACAATGAGCAGTTCTTC
CDR3 protein: CASSLAEAYNEQFF

V gene: TRBV27
J gene: TRBJ2-1
clone size: -
D gene: -
CDR3 DNA: TGTGCCAGCAGTCTAGGCGCCGCCGGACAATACAATGAGCAGTTCTTC
CDR3 protein: CASSLGAAGQYNEQFF

V gene: TRBV28
J gene: TRBJ1-4
clone size: -
D gene: TRBD1
CDR3 DNA: TGTGCCAGCATCTCTTCATCTGAGGGGGCGGAAAAACTGTTTTTT
CDR3 protein: CASISSSEGAEKLFF

V gene: TRBV6-1
J gene: TRBJ2-2
clone size: -
D gene: -
CDR3 DNA: TGTGCCAGCAGTGAATCAGGAGGGTACACCGGGGAGCTGTTTTTT
CDR3 protein: CASSESGGYTGELFF

V gene: TRBV4-1
J gene: TRBJ1-4
clone size: -
D gene: -
CDR3 DNA: TGCGCCAGCAGCCCGCGCCTACAGGTTAGACTGTTTTTT
CDR3 protein: CASSPRLQVRLFF

V gene: TRBV7-6
J gene: TRBJ1-2
clone size: -
D gene: TRBD1
CDR3 DNA: TGTGCCAGCAGTCTGACAGGGCCAGGTGGCTACACCTTC
CDR3 protein: CASSLTGPGGYTF

V gene: TRBV6-5
J gene: TRBJ2-7
clone size: -
D gene: -
CDR3 DNA: TGTGCCAGCAGGCGACATAACGAGCAGTACTTC
CDR3 protein: CASRRHNEQYF

V gene: TRBV12-2
J gene: TRBJ2-3
clone size: few
D gene: -
CDR3 DNA: TGTGCAAGTCGCTTATGGGCACAGGGGCCGCAGTATTTT
CDR3 protein: CASRLWAQGPQYF

V gene: TRBV6-7
J gene: TRBJ2-7
clone size: -
D gene: TRBD1
CDR3 DNA: TGTGCCAGCAGTTTGACGCTACAGGGGCGAACCTACGAGCAGTACTTC
CDR3 protein: CASSLTLQGRTYEQYF

V gene: TRBV5-1
J gene: TRBJ1-6
clone size: few
D gene: -
CDR3 DNA: TGCGCCAGCAGCTCCCAGGCGAGCTCCTATAATTCACCCCTCCACTTT
CDR3 protein: CASSSQASSYNSPLHF

V gene: TRBV18
J gene: TRBJ1-6
clone size: -
D gene: -
CDR3 DNA: TGTGCCAGCTCGCGAGGACAACAAACCAATTCACCCCTCCACTTT
CDR3 protein: CASSRGQQTNSPLHF

V gene: TRBV27
J gene: TRBJ1-1
clone size: -
D gene: -
CDR3 DNA: TGTGCCAGCAGTTCCGAGGTCCAGAACACTGAAGCTTTCTTT
CDR3 protein: CASSSEVQNTEAFF

V gene: TRBV7-9
J gene: TRBJ1-4
clone size: -
D gene: TRBD1
CDR3 DNA: TGTGCCAGCAGCCAGGACAGGGGCCGTGAAAAACTGTTTTTT
CDR3 protein: CASSQDRGREKLFF

V gene: TRBV10-2
J gene: TRBJ1-1
clone size: -
D gene: -
CDR3 DNA: TGCGCCAGCATCGGGGGTCATGGGGGCGGGAGGACTGAAGCTTTCTTT
CDR3 protein: CASIGGHGGGRTEAFF

V gene: TRBV2
J gene: TRBJ1-2
clone size: -
D gene: -
CDR3 DNA: TGTGCCAGCAGTGTAAATGGCTACACCTTC
CDR3 protein: CASSVNGYTF

V gene: TRBV7-2
J gene: TRBJ1-1
clone size: once
D gene: -
CDR3 DNA: TGTGCCAGCAGCCCTTGGGGTAGCGCAGCTTTCTTT
CDR3 protein: CASSPWGSAAFF

V gene: TRBV3-1/TRBV3-2
J gene: TRBJ2-4
clone size: -
D gene: -
CDR3 DNA: TGTGCCAGCAGCCAAGGCGGGGACGGCGTTAGGTACTTC
CDR3 protein: CASSQGGDGVRYF

V gene: TRBV5-1
J gene: TRBJ2-2
clone size: -
D gene: -
CDR3 DNA: TGCGCCAGCAGCTTCCCACAGGACACCGGGGAGCTGTTTTTT
CDR3 protein: CASSFPQDTGELFF

V gene: TRBV20-1
J gene: TRBJ1-5
clone size: -
D gene: -
CDR3 DNA: TGCAGTGCTTCGGATCAGCCCCAGCATTTT
CDR3 protein: CSASDQPQHF

V gene: TRBV5-1
J gene: TRBJ2-1
clone size: -
D gene: TRBD2
CDR3 DNA: TGCGCCAGCAGCCTACACAGCGGGGGGGCCTCCTACAATGAGCAGTTCTTC
CDR3 protein: CASSLHSGGASYNEQFF

V gene: TRBV30
J gene: TRBJ2-2
clone size: -
D gene: TRBD1
CDR3 DNA: TGTGCCTGGGGGATAACAGGGGCCGGCGGGGAGCTGTTTTTT
CDR3 protein: CAWGITGAGGELFF

V gene: TRBV19
J gene: TRBJ2-7
clone size: -
D gene: -
CDR3 DNA: TGTGCCAGTGCGGCTGTTGAGAGAGGTAAAAAGTACTTC
CDR3 protein: CASAAVERGKKYF

V gene: TRBV4-2
J gene: TRBJ1-1
clone size: -
D gene: TRBD1
CDR3 DNA: TGTGCCAGCAGCCATGAGACAGGGGGCCGTGCTTTCTTT
CDR3 protein: CASSHETGGRAFF

V gene: TRBV6-6
J gene: TRBJ1-2
clone size: many
D gene: -
CDR3 DNA: TGTGCCAGCAGCCGGGACATCAACTATGGCTACACCTTC
CDR3 protein: CASSRDINYGYTF